This record concerns one T cell receptor beta chain sequence. The entry originates in a study of T cells after yellow fever vaccination. Study-level information: Preparation of the low-cell-number fractions used SMART-Seq v4 Ultra Low Input.

5'RACE template switching added a universal primer site and UMIs to TCR cDNA. TCRdb analysed the 5' RACE reads with MiXCR anew, one entry per CDR3 protein. Of 250,000 to 300,000 distinct CDR3 sequences listed, 5.2% are singletons. This TCR was sampled from a man between 18 and 35 years old who received the YFV17D yellow fever vaccine. Sequenced here: CD4+ T cells sorted from PBMCs, sampled on the day of the yellow fever booster vaccination.

The CDR3: CASSHHGGAVGELFF. CDR3 nucleotide sequence: TGTGCCAGCAGCCACCACGGGGGGGCCGTCGGGGAGCTGTTTTTT. V usage is TRBV4-2 and J usage is TRBJ2-2; 8 bases align to TRBD2. The length of the CDR3 is 15 residues. Germline V gene lookup returns CDR1 LGHNA and CDR2 YNFKEQ. The junction had 7 bases not matched to a gene; V was cut back by 3 bases and J by 7 bases.